The 25 T cell receptor beta chains reported below all come from one sample, sequenced in a study of T cells after yellow fever vaccination. Each CDR3 protein is one row after TCRdb ran MiXCR on the 5' RACE reads. The data contain 620,000 or so distinct CDR3 sequences, 9% to 15% of them singletons. The sample here was PBMCs, taken on the day of the yellow fever booster vaccination. The receptors were sampled from a man younger than 40 who received the YFV17D yellow fever vaccine.

The chain has TRBV5-1 and TRBJ1-1; D call uncertain. V lost 2 bases, J lost 1 base, and 9 bases lay in between. Per germline, CDR1 SGHRS and CDR2 YFSETQ. This CDR3 has 14 residues. The CDR3 region has the DNA TGCGCCAGCAGCTTCGGGCTGAAGAACACTGAAGCTTTCTTT. It translates to CASSFGLKNTEAFF.

The chain couples TRBV7-2 to TRBJ2-4; 14 bases match TRBD2. The germline CDR1 and CDR2 sequences are SGHTA and FQGNSA. This CDR3 is 14 amino acids long. Losses at the gene ends were 5 bases for V and 15 bases for J; bases not matched to a gene: 9. In DNA, the CDR3 is TGTGCCAGCAGCGCGACTAGCGGGAGGGGGGTACGGTACTTC. Translated: CASSATSGRGVRYF. The variable domain in full, with the rest retrieved from reference TRBV7-2 and TRBJ2-4, is GAGVSQSPSNKVTEKGKDVELRCDPISGHTALYWYRQSLGQGLEFLIYFQGNSAPDKSGLPSDRFSAERTGGSVSTLTIQRTQQEDSAVYLCASSATSGRGVRYFGAGTRLSVL.

The V call is TRBV28, the J call TRBJ2-7, with unresolved D. Trimming pared 4 bases from V and 5 bases from J, leaving 12 bases between. CDR3 length: 13 residues. The germline CDR1 and CDR2 sequences are MDHEN and SYDVKM. CDR3 loop: CASSSPPLNEQYF. CDR3 DNA sequence: TGTGCCAGCAGTTCCCCTCCACTGAACGAGCAGTACTTC.

This chain links TRBV7-8 with TRBJ2-1; possibly TRBD2 for D (6 bases). CDR1 SGHVS and CDR2 FQNEAQ come from the germline V gene. CDR3 length: 15 amino acids. V lost 1 base, J lost 5 bases, and 12 bases lay in between. The DNA for the CDR3 is TGTGCCAGCAGCTTAGATCGACTAGACCACAATGAGCAGTTCTTC. It codes for CASSLDRLDHNEQFF.

The chain carries TRBV29-1 and TRBJ2-7; D gene unclear. This CDR3 contains 11 residues. Germline lookup yields CDR1 SQVTM and CDR2 ANQGSEA. The V end lost 7 bases, the J end lost 5 bases, and 12 bases lay between the germline ends. DNA for the CDR3: TGCAGCGCCAGGACCATCGACGAGCAGTACTTC. Protein sequence: CSARTIDEQYF.

V and J are TRBV7-7 and TRBJ2-3, with 7 bases matching TRBD2. The CDR3 spans 16 residues. From germline, CDR1 is SSHAT and CDR2 FNYEAQ (reference sequence). J was trimmed by 0 bases and V by 4 bases; bases with no gene match: 7. In DNA, the CDR3 is TGTGCCAGCAGCTCGAGCGGGGCTATGAGCACAGATACGCAGTATTTT. This gives the protein CASSSSGAMSTDTQYF.

This clonotype was recorded a few times. CDR3 in amino acids: CASSLAPTGVGNEQFF. DNA for the CDR3: TGTGCCAGCAGCTTAGCCCCAACAGGGGTAGGCAATGAGCAGTTCTTC. The rearrangement uses TRBV7-8 and TRBJ2-1, with 7 bases matching TRBD1. The junction had 8 bases not matched to a gene; V was cut back by 0 bases and J by 6 bases. This CDR3 has 16 amino acids. Germline lookup yields CDR1 SGHVS and CDR2 FQNEAQ.

The chain carries TRBV7-2 and TRBJ2-3; a possible D gene is TRBD1 (5 bases). V gave up 5 bases and J gave up 8 bases, with 20 bases separating them. CDR1 and CDR2 from the germline V gene are SGHTA and FQGNSA. This CDR3 region has 15 residues. The CDR3 sequence: CASSPGQGVSGTQYF. As DNA, the CDR3 is TGTGCCAGCAGCCCCGGACAAGGAGTCAGTGGTACGCAGTATTTT. Filled out from reference TRBV7-2 and TRBJ2-3, the complete variable domain reads GAGVSQSPSNKVTEKGKDVELRCDPISGHTALYWYRQSLGQGLEFLIYFQGNSAPDKSGLPSDRFSAERTGGSVSTLTIQRTQQEDSAVYLCASSPGQGVSGTQYFGPGTRLTVL.

This clonotype was picked up a small number of times. The chain couples TRBV20-1 to TRBJ2-4; tentative D call: TRBD1 (5 bases). The V end lost 5 bases, the J end lost 8 bases, and 16 bases lay between the germline ends. Germline V gene sequence: CDR1 DFQATT, CDR2 SNEGSKA (reference sequence). This CDR3 spans 13 amino acids. The CDR3 loop reads CSAPTGKSHIQYF. Here the CDR3 DNA reads TGCAGTGCTCCCACAGGAAAAAGTCACATTCAGTACTTC.

This clonotype was found a few times. This chain links TRBV5-1 with TRBJ2-1, with 12 bases lining up with TRBD2. Germline assignment: CDR1 SGHRS and CDR2 YFSETQ. The CDR3 loop spans 16 amino acids. After removal of 5 bases from V and 5 bases from J, the junction contained 8 bases not matched to a gene. CDR3 coding DNA: TGCGCCAGCAGACTCGGACTAGCGGGGAGGGACAATGAGCAGTTCTTC. Translating it yields CASRLGLAGRDNEQFF. Based on the CDR3 plus reference TRBV5-1 and TRBJ2-1, the full variable domain is KAGVTQTPRYLIKTRGQQVTLSCSPISGHRSVSWYQQTPGQGLQFLFEYFSETQRNKGNFPGRFSGRQFSNSRSEMNVSTLELGDSALYLCASRLGLAGRDNEQFFGPGTRLTVL.

Worth noting for this clonotype: A junction boundary mismatches the germline segment, possibly from a read error. This chain links TRBV20-1 with TRBJ2-3; TRBD1 agrees at 9 bases. Germline CDR1 DFQATT, CDR2 SNEGSKA (reference sequence). The CDR3 contains 14 residues. The CDR3 spells CCATHRGHEDTQYF. As DNA, the CDR3 is TGCTGTGCCACGCACAGGGGGCATGAGGATACGCAGTATTTT.

This clonotype turned up a few times. The gene calls are TRBV7-6 and TRBJ2-1; 11 bases fit TRBD2. The V gene's germline CDR1 is SGHVS and CDR2 FNYEAQ. V was clipped by 5 bases and J by 3 bases; unmatched bases: 3. The CDR3 runs to 15 residues. The CDR3 reads CASSTTSGDYNEQFF. The CDR3 DNA reads as TGTGCCAGCAGCACGACTAGCGGGGACTACAATGAGCAGTTCTTC.

There are a few counts of this clonotype. The J gene is TRBJ2-1, the V gene TRBV19; TRBD2 aligns across 7 bases. Losses at the gene ends were 7 bases for V and 8 bases for J; bases not matched to a gene: 20. Germline loops: CDR1 LNHDA, CDR2 SQIVND (reference sequence). The length of the CDR3 is 17 residues. The CDR3 loop reads CASTHRLVGEGPDEQFF. The CDR3 DNA reads TGTGCCAGTACCCACCGATTGGTCGGGGAGGGACCTGATGAGCAGTTCTTC.

V usage is TRBV7-9 and J usage is TRBJ2-3; D not resolved. Germline V gives CDR1 SEHNR, CDR2 FQNEAQ (reference sequence). Trimming pared 10 bases from V and 4 bases from J, leaving 15 bases between. There are 13 residues in the CDR3. The CDR3 region is CAIILLWADTQYF. CDR3 in DNA: TGTGCCATCATACTCCTATGGGCAGATACGCAGTATTTT. Full variable domain (missing parts from reference TRBV7-9 and TRBJ2-3): DTGVSQNPRHKITKRGQNVTFRCDPISEHNRLYWYRQTLGQGPEFLTYFQNEAQLEKSRLLSDRFSAERPKGSFSTLEIQRTEQGDSAMYLCAIILLWADTQYFGPGTRLTVL.

This clonotype has a handful of counts. The rearrangement links TRBV23-1 to TRBJ2-7; the D is unclear. TRBV23-1 is given ORF status, its function remaining uncertain. The CDR3 length is 14 residues. V lost 4 bases, J lost 0 bases, and 10 bases lay in between. The CDR3 protein is CASSPRTDSYEQYF. CDR3 nucleotides: TGCGCCAGCAGTCCGAGGACGGACTCCTACGAGCAGTACTTC.

This clonotype has more than one count but fewer than ten. This chain links TRBV7-2 with TRBJ2-3, with 10 bases that match TRBD2. From germline, CDR1 is SGHTA and CDR2 FQGNSA. Trimming at V came to 6 bases and at J to 10 bases, leaving 10 bases not matched to a gene. The CDR3 extends over 14 amino acids. In nucleotides, the CDR3 is TGTGCCAGCAGTCGGACTAGCGGAGACCGAGCGCAGTATTTT. Protein: CASSRTSGDRAQYF.

Many counts were recorded for this clonotype. This chain connects TRBV2 to TRBJ1-1, with a weak D call TRBD1 (5 bases). The CDR3 is 13 amino acids. The ends were cut back, 6 bases at V and 9 bases at J, with 17 bases in the middle. Germline CDR1 reads SNHLY; CDR2 reads FYNNEI. CDR3 in DNA: TGTGCCAGCAGCCAGTCCCGGGACGGAAAAGCTTTCTTT. Encoded protein: CASSQSRDGKAFF.

This clonotype was counted between two and nine times. The V gene is TRBV4-3, the J gene TRBJ2-7, with TRBD2 matching 10 bases. The CDR3 contains 16 residues. The junction had 5 bases not matched to a gene; V was cut back by 0 bases and J by 3 bases. Germline V gene sequence: CDR1 LGHNA, CDR2 YSLEER. The CDR3 spells CASSQELGTSDYEQYF. CDR3 nucleotides: TGCGCCAGCAGCCAAGAATTAGGGACTAGCGACTACGAGCAGTACTTC.

The rearrangement links TRBV7-9 to TRBJ2-1, with a tentative D call TRBD2 (5 bases). Per germline, CDR1 SEHNR and CDR2 FQNEAQ (reference sequence). V lost 11 bases and J lost 0, with 14 bases in between. The CDR3 is made up of 14 amino acids. As DNA, the CDR3 is TGTGCCGCCATGGGAGTCTTCTCCTACAATGAGCAGTTCTTC. Encoded protein: CAAMGVFSYNEQFF.

This clonotype was recorded a few times. The CDR3 sequence is CASSSRTPQRGTGELFF. The CDR3 coding sequence is TGTGCCAGCAGTTCTAGGACACCCCAACGGGGCACCGGGGAGCTGTTTTTT. The V and J genes are TRBV27 and TRBJ2-2; D is tentatively TRBD1 or TRBD2 (5 bases each). This CDR3 spans 17 amino acids. The ends were cut back, 4 bases at V and 4 bases at J, with 19 bases in the middle. Germline assignment: CDR1 MNHEY and CDR2 SMNVEV (reference sequence).

This clonotype came up many times. J is TRBJ1-5 and V is TRBV30; unclear D gene. Germline values: CDR1 GTSNPN, CDR2 SVGIG (reference sequence). The CDR3 runs to 13 residues. Trimming left V 7 bases short and J 0 bases short, with 10 bases between. The CDR3, as DNA: TGTGCCTCTTCCCGGTATAGCAATCAGCCCCAGCATTTT. Translation: CASSRYSNQPQHF.

The CDR3 DNA is TGCAGTGCAGAGGGGGCCGGTCGCACTGAAGCTTTCTTT. Amino acid sequence: CSAEGAGRTEAFF. This chain uses TRBV20-1 with TRBJ1-1; 7 nucleotides agree with TRBD1. CDR3 size: 13 residues. Germline V gives CDR1 DFQATT, CDR2 SNEGSKA (reference sequence). With 6 bases clipped from V and 4 bases from J, the junction kept 8 bases outside the gene matches.

This clonotype appeared a single time. This chain joins TRBV9 and TRBJ2-1; D is perhaps TRBD2 (6 bases). V lost 4 bases, J lost 3 bases, and 17 bases lay in between. The CDR3 is made up of 16 amino acids. The V gene's germline CDR1 is SGDLS and CDR2 YYNGEE. In DNA form, the CDR3 reads TGTGCCAGCAGCCCAAGTGGAGGGGCGAACTACAATGAGCAGTTCTTC. It translates to CASSPSGGANYNEQFF.

This clonotype was seen only a few times. The V and J genes are TRBV27 and TRBJ1-1; unclear D gene. V shed 3 bases and J shed 0 bases, with 8 bases lying between them. The CDR3 has 14 amino acids. Looked up from germline, CDR1 is MNHEY and CDR2 is SMNVEV (reference sequence). The CDR3 region is CASSFSHMNTEAFF. In DNA, the CDR3 is TGTGCCAGCAGTTTTTCGCATATGAACACTGAAGCTTTCTTT.

The chain recombines TRBV7-2 with TRBJ2-1; 9 positions match TRBD2. The germline V gene has CDR1 SGHTA and CDR2 FQGNSA. J lost 3 bases, V lost 5 bases, and 5 bases had no gene match. The CDR3 length is 15 residues. This CDR3 reads CASSINSGSYNEQFF. As DNA, the CDR3 is TGTGCCAGCAGCATAAATAGCGGGAGCTACAATGAGCAGTTCTTC.